Listed below are T cell receptor beta chains from one sample, sequenced in a study of cytomegalovirus exposure and HLA in healthy donors. Generated by immunoSEQ multiplex PCR, the TCRdb table keeps only in-frame clones and is missing some. The sample contains 84,000 or so clones, approximately 80% of which appear only once. Source material: PBMCs. The origin of the receptors is a man aged 50 to 59 in good health and CMV-seronegative. CDR3s include the opening cysteine and the closing phenylalanine or tryptophan. D genes are given only for firm matches. Clone size is stated in some rows and not others, as once, few, many or a class when expanded.

v_gene	j_gene	d_gene	abundance	CDR3nt	CDR3aa
TRBV19	TRBJ1-2	-	few	TGTGCCAGTAGTATAGCAGCGGGGGGCTATGGCTACACCTTC	CASSIAAGGYGYTF
TRBV7-9	TRBJ1-2	-	-	TGTGCCAGCAGGGAGACAGCTATGAATGGCTACACCTTC	CASRETAMNGYTF
TRBV27	TRBJ1-1	-	-	TGTGCCAGCAGTTTCGGGCAGCTCCAACCGGGGGCTTTCTTT	CASSFGQLQPGAFF
TRBV4-3	TRBJ1-2	-	-	TGCGCCAGCAGCCAAGGAACAGGGTGGGACTATGGCTACACCTTC	CASSQGTGWDYGYTF
TRBV2	TRBJ1-5	-	-	TGTGCCAGCAGGGGGGCTGAGAGGAAGCCCCAGCATTTT	CASRGAERKPQHF
TRBV9	TRBJ2-1	TRBD2	-	TGTGCCAGCAGCGTAGCGAGCGGGGGGGCAAGTGAGCAGTTCTTC	CASSVASGGASEQFF
TRBV5-1	TRBJ2-6	-	many	TGCGCCAGCAGCCTCTCTGGGGCCAACGTCCTGACTTTC	CASSLSGANVLTF
TRBV28	TRBJ1-4	TRBD1	-	TGTGCCAGCAGTACTCGGGACAGGGGGTTTGGAAAACTGTTTTTT	CASSTRDRGFGKLFF
TRBV7-9	TRBJ1-1	-	-	TGTTCCAGCAGCATTACAGGTGAAGCTTTCTTT	CSSSITGEAFF
TRBV28	TRBJ1-4	-	-	TGTGCCAGCAGTTTATTACAGGGAGATGAAAAACTGTTTTTT	CASSLLQGDEKLFF
TRBV6-5	TRBJ2-2	TRBD1	once	TGTGCCAGCAGTTGGACAGGGGGGACCGGGGAGCTGTTTTTT	CASSWTGGTGELFF
TRBV30	TRBJ1-4	-	-	TGTGCCTGGAGTCGGCTAGCGCCGGGGGAAAAACTGTTTTTT	CAWSRLAPGEKLFF
TRBV13	TRBJ2-1	TRBD1	-	TGTGCCAGCAGCCCCAACCAGGGGGAAAGTGAGAATGAGCAGTTCTTC	CASSPNQGESENEQFF
TRBV7-2	TRBJ2-1	TRBD1	few	TGTGCCAGCAGCTTAGACAGGGGCCGCTACAATGAGCAGTTCTTC	CASSLDRGRYNEQFF
TRBV27	TRBJ1-4	TRBD1	-	TGTGCCAGCAGTTACGACAGGGTCGAAAAACTGTTTTTT	CASSYDRVEKLFF
TRBV30	TRBJ2-1	TRBD2	-	TGTGCCGCCGAGGGGCCTAGCGGGGGGGTTGCGTTCTTC	CAAEGPSGGVAFF
TRBV5-1	TRBJ1-5	-	-	TGCGCCAGCAGCTTGGGAGCGGGGAACAATCAGCCCCAGCATTTT	CASSLGAGNNQPQHF
TRBV5-1	TRBJ1-1	-	-	TGCGCCAGCAGCGGGGACGCGGGACCGGGAACTTTCTTT	CASSGDAGPGTFF
TRBV11-2	TRBJ2-5	TRBD2	-	TGTGCCAGCAGCGAGCTCCCTAGCGGGGGGGCCCAAGAGACCCAGTACTTC	CASSELPSGGAQETQYF
TRBV10-1	TRBJ1-2	-	-	TGCGCCAGCAAGGGGACTTCTCAAAGGGCTAACTATGGCTACACCTTC	CASKGTSQRANYGYTF
TRBV7-3	TRBJ2-3	TRBD2	-	TGTGCCAGCAGCTTAGGGGGTCGGGGGGGCACAGATACGCAGTATTTT	CASSLGGRGGTDTQYF
TRBV10-3	TRBJ1-5	-	-	TGTGCCATCAGCATAGGGGTCAATCAGCCCCAGCATTTT	CAISIGVNQPQHF
TRBV7-2	TRBJ2-5	TRBD2	-	TGTACCAGCAGCTCGGCAGGGACTAGCGGGGGGGCCGTCGTAAAGACCCAGTACTTC	CTSSSAGTSGGAVVKTQYF
TRBV29-1	TRBJ1-1	-	-	TGCAGCGTTGGTAGGCAGACAAACACTGAAGCTTTCTTT	CSVGRQTNTEAFF
TRBV5-1	TRBJ2-6	-	-	TGCGCCAGCAGCTTCAGGGGCACTGGGGCCAACGTCCTGACTTTC	CASSFRGTGANVLTF
TRBV28	TRBJ1-2	-	-	TGTGCCAGCAGTCCCCGTTTACGGGGGTATGGCTACACCTTC	CASSPRLRGYGYTF
TRBV18	TRBJ2-7	-	-	TGTGCCAGCTCACCAGCCGCAGGGGAAGCCTACGAGCAGTACTTC	CASSPAAGEAYEQYF
TRBV6-1	TRBJ1-5	-	-	TGTGCCAGCAGTGAAGCCTCCAGGGGTCGGCCCCAGCATTTT	CASSEASRGRPQHF
TRBV7-9	TRBJ1-4	-	-	TGTGCCAGCAGCCAACAGCCGGCAGGGCATGAAAAACTGTTTTTT	CASSQQPAGHEKLFF
TRBV5-4	TRBJ1-6	-	-	TGTGCCAGCAGCTTCGGTGATCAGGGTAATTCACCCCTCCACTTT	CASSFGDQGNSPLHF
TRBV5-1	TRBJ1-3	-	-	TGCGCCAGCAGCTTACCGGGGGTCGGCTCTGGAAACACCATATATTTT	CASSLPGVGSGNTIYF
TRBV6-5	TRBJ2-1	-	few	TGTGCCAGCAGTCTAAGGGGGGGGCGCAATGAGCAGTTCTTC	CASSLRGGRNEQFF
TRBV7-2	TRBJ2-7	TRBD1	-	TGTGCCAGCAGCACAGCCGGGACAGGGGCCGCCTACGAGCAGTACTTC	CASSTAGTGAAYEQYF
TRBV28	TRBJ1-2	-	-	TGTGCCAGCAGTCCTAGCTCACAGGGTAACTATGGCTACACCTTC	CASSPSSQGNYGYTF
TRBV19	TRBJ2-3	TRBD1	-	TGTGCCAGTCAGGACAGGCCCGAGGGGACAGATACGCAGTATTTT	CASQDRPEGTDTQYF
TRBV28	TRBJ2-2	TRBD1	-	TGTGCCAGCAGTTTACGGACAGGGGGCTTCACCGGGGAGCTGTTTTTT	CASSLRTGGFTGELFF
TRBV5-4	TRBJ2-3	TRBD2	once	TGTGCCAGCAGCCCTACGAGCGGGGGGGCTGATACGCAGTATTTT	CASSPTSGGADTQYF
TRBV27	TRBJ1-6	-	once	TGTGCCAGCAGACTAATAGAAAATTCACCCCTCCACTTT	CASRLIENSPLHF
TRBV19	TRBJ1-6	TRBD1	few	TGTGCCAGTAGTATAGCCCGGACAGGGGGAAATTCACCCCTCCACTTT	CASSIARTGGNSPLHF
TRBV6-4	TRBJ2-3	-	-	TGTGCCAGCAGCCCCAGGGGGGTAGGAGATACGCAGTATTTT	CASSPRGVGDTQYF
TRBV7-2	TRBJ2-5	TRBD2	-	TGTGCCAGCAACCCAATGGGACTAGCGTACGGAGAGACCCAGTACTTC	CASNPMGLAYGETQYF
TRBV5-1	TRBJ2-1	TRBD1	-	TGCGCCAGCAGCTTGGGGGGGACAGGGGGCTACAATGAGCAGTTCTTC	CASSLGGTGGYNEQFF
TRBV28	TRBJ1-1	-	-	TGTGCCAGCAGTGACACGAACACTGAAGCTTTCTTT	CASSDTNTEAFF
TRBV7-3	TRBJ2-1	TRBD1	-	TGTGCCAGCAGCTTAGACAGGGCCAATGAGCAGTTCTTC	CASSLDRANEQFF
TRBV9	TRBJ2-3	-	-	TGTGCCAGCAGCCCCTACACAGATACGCAGTATTTT	CASSPYTDTQYF
TRBV27	TRBJ2-7	TRBD2	-	TGTGCCAGCGCTCATAAGCGGGGGGTGATCACCTACGAGCAGTACTTC	CASAHKRGVITYEQYF
TRBV5-4	TRBJ1-1	-	-	TGTGCCAGCAGCTTGGAAGGGGGAATGAACACTGAAGCTTTCTTT	CASSLEGGMNTEAFF
TRBV7-9	TRBJ2-3	TRBD1	-	TGTGCCAGCAGCCCAGGACAGGTCTACACAGATACGCAGTATTTT	CASSPGQVYTDTQYF